This T cell receptor beta chain was sequenced for a study of T cell changes during pregnancy in multiple sclerosis. The CDR3 is 15 amino acids. Germline V gene data show CDR1 as MNHNS and CDR2 as SASEGT. V dropped 6 bases and J dropped 1 base, with 14 bases sitting between them. Some clones are missing from TCRdb's copy, which holds only in-frame ones; the method was immunoSEQ multiplex PCR. The sample lists roughly 64,000 clones; about 92% were seen once. This receptor was taken from a female donor in good health, enrolled as a control in a pregnancy study. The sample in question was peripheral blood, obtained in the third trimester of pregnancy. J is TRBJ2-3 and V is TRBV6-1, with D tentatively TRBD1 (5 bases). DNA for the CDR3: TGTGCCAGCAGCGCGGCAGGGCTCCGCACAGATACGCAGTATTTT. It translates to CASSAAGLRTDTQYF.